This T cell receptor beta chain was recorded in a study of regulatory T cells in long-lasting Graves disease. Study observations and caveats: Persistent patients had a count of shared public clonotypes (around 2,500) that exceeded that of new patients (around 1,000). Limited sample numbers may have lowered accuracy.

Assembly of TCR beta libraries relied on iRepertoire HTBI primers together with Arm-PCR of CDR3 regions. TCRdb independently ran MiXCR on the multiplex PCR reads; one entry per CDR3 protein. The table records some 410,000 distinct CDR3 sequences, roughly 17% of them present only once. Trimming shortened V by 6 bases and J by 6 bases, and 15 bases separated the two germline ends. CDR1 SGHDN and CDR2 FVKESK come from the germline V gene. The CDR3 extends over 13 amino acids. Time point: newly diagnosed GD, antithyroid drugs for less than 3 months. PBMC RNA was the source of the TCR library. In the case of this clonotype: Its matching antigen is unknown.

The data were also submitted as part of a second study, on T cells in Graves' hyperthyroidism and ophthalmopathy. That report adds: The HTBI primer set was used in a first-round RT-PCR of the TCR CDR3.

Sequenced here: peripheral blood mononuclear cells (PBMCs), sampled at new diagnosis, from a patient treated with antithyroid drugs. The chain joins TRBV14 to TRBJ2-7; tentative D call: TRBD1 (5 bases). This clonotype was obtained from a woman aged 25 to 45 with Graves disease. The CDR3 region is CASRGQGIFEQYF. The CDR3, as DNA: TGTGCCAGCAGAGGGCAGGGAATATTCGAGCAGTACTTC.